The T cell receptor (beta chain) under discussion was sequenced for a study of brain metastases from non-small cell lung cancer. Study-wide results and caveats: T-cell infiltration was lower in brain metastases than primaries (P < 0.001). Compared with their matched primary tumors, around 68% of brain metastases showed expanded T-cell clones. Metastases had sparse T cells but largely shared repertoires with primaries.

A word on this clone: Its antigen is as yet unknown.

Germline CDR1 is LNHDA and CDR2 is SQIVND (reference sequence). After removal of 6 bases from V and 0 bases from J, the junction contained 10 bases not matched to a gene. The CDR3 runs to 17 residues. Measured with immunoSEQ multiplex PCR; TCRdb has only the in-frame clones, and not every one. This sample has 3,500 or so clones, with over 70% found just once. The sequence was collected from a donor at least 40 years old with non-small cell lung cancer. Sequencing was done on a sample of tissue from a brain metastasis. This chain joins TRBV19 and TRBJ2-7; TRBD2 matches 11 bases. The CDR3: CASSPGLAGYSSYEQYF. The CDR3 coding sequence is TGTGCCAGTAGCCCCGGACTAGCGGGTTATAGCTCCTACGAGCAGTACTTC.